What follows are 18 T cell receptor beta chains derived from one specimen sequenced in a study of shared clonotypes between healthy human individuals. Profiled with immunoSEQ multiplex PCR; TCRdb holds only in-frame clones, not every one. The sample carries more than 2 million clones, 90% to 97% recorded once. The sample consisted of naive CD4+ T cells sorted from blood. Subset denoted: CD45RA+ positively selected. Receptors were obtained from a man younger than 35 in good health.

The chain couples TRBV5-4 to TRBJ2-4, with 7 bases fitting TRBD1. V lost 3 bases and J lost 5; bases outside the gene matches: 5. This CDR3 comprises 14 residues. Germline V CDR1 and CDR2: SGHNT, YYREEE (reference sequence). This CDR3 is CASSSTGTENIQYF. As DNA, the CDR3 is TGTGCCAGCAGCTCGACAGGGACGGAAAACATTCAGTACTTC.

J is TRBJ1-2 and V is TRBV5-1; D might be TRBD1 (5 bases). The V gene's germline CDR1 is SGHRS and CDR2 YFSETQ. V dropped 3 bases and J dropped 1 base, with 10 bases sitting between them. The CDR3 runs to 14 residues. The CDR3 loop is CASSWGGDNYGYTF. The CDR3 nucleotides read TGCGCCAGCAGCTGGGGCGGCGATAACTATGGCTACACCTTC.

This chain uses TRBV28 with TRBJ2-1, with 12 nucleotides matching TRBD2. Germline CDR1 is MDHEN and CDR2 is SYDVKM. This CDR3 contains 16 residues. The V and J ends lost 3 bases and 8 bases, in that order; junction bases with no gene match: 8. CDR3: CASSLASGGAGHEQFF. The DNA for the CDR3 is TGTGCCAGCAGTTTGGCTAGCGGGGGGGCCGGGCATGAGCAGTTCTTC.

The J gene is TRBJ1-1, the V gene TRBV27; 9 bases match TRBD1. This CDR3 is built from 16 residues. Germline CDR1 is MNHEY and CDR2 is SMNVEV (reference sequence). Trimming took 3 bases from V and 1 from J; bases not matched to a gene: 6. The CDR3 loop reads CASSFQLTGGNTEAFF. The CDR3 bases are TGTGCCAGCAGTTTCCAACTGACAGGGGGGAACACTGAAGCTTTCTTT.

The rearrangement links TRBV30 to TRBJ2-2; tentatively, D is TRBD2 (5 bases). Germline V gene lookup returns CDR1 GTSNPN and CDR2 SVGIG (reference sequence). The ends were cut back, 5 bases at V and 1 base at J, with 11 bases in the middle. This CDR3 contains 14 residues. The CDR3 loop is CAWGGLGNTGELFF. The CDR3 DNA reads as TGTGCCTGGGGCGGGCTCGGGAACACCGGGGAGCTGTTTTTT. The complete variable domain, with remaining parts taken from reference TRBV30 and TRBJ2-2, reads SQTIHQWPATLVQPVGSPLSLECTVEGTSNPNLYWYRQAAGRGLQLLFYSVGIGQISSEVPQNLSASRPQDRQFILSSKKLLLSDSGFYLCAWGGLGNTGELFFGEGSRLTVL.

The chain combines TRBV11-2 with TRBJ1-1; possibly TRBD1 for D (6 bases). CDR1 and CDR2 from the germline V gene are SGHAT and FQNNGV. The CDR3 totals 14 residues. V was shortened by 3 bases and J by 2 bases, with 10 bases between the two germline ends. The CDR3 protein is CASSFSGVNTEAFF. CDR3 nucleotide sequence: TGTGCCAGCAGCTTTTCAGGGGTAAACACTGAAGCTTTCTTT.

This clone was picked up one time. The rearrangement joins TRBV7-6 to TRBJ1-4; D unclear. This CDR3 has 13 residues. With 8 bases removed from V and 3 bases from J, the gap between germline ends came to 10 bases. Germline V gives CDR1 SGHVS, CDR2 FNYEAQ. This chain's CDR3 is CASGIRSNEKLFF. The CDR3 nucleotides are TGTGCCAGCGGAATCAGGTCTAATGAAAAACTGTTTTTT.

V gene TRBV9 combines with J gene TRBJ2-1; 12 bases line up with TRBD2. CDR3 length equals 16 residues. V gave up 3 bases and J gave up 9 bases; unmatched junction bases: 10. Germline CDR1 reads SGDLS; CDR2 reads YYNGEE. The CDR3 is CASSALTSGRGGEQFF. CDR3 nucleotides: TGTGCCAGCAGCGCCCTGACTAGCGGGAGAGGGGGTGAGCAGTTCTTC. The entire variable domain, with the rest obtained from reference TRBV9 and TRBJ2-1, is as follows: DSGVTQTPKHLITATGQRVTLRCSPRSGDLSVYWYQQSLDQGLQFLIQYYNGEERAKGNILERFSAQQFPDLHSELNLSSLELGDSALYFCASSALTSGRGGEQFFGPGTRLTVL.

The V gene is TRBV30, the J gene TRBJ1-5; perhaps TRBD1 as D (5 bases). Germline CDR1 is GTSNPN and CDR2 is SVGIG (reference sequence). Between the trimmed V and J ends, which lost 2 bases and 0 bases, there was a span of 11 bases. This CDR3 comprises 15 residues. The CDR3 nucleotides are TGTGCCTGGAGTATTGGGGGTTATAGCAATCAGCCCCAGCATTTT. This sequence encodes CAWSIGGYSNQPQHF. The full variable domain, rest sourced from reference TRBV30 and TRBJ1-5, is SQTIHQWPATLVQPVGSPLSLECTVEGTSNPNLYWYRQAAGRGLQLLFYSVGIGQISSEVPQNLSASRPQDRQFILSSKKLLLSDSGFYLCAWSIGGYSNQPQHFGDGTRLSIL.

The CDR3 protein is CASSPWTGGSGEQYF. DNA of the CDR3: TGTGCCAGCAGTCCGTGGACAGGGGGATCCGGGGAGCAGTACTTC. This rearrangement joins TRBV28 to TRBJ2-7; TRBD1 matches at 10 bases. V shed 5 bases, J shed 7 bases, and the junction held 11 bases outside the gene matches. Per germline, CDR1 MDHEN and CDR2 SYDVKM. CDR3 size: 15 residues.

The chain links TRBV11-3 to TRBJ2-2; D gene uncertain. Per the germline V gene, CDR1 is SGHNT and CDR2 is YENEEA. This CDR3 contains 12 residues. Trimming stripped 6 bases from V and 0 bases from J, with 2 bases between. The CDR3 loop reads CASRSNTGELFF. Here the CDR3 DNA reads TGTGCCAGCAGGTCGAACACCGGGGAGCTGTTTTTT.

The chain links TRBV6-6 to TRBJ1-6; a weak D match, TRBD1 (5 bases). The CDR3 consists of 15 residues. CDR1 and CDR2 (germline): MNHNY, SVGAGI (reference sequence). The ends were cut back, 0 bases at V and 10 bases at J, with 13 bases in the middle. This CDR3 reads CASSYSNPRGSPLHF. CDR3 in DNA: TGTGCCAGCAGTTACTCGAACCCGAGGGGCTCACCCCTCCACTTT.

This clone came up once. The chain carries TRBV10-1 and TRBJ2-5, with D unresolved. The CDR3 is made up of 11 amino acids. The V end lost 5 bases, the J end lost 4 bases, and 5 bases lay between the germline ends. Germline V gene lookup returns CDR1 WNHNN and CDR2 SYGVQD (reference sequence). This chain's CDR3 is CASSKGETQYF. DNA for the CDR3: TGCGCCAGCAGTAAGGGAGAGACCCAGTACTTC.

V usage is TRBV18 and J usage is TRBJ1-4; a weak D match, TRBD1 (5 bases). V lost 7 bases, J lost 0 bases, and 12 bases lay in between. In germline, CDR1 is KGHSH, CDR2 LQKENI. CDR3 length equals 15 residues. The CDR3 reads CASCGTHATNEKLFF. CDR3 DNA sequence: TGTGCCAGCTGTGGGACGCATGCAACTAATGAAAAACTGTTTTTT.

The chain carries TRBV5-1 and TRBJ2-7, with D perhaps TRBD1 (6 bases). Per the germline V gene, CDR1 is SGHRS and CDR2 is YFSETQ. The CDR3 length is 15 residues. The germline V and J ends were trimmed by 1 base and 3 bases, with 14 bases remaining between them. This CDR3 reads CASSLFPGAGYEQYF. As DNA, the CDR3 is TGCGCCAGCAGCTTGTTTCCAGGGGCGGGCTACGAGCAGTACTTC.

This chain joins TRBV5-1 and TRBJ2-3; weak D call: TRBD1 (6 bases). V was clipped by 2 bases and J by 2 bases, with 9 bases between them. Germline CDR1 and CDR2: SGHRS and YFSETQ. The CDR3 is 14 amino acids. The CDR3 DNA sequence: TGCGCCAGCAGCTTACAGGGCTTCACAGATACGCAGTATTTT. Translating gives CASSLQGFTDTQYF.

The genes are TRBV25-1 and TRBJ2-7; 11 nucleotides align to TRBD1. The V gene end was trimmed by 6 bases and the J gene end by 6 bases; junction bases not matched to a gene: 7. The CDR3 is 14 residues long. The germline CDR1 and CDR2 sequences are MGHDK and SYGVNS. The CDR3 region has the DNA TGTGCCAGCAGGGGACAGGGGGATTGGGGCGAGCAGTACTTC. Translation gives CASRGQGDWGEQYF.

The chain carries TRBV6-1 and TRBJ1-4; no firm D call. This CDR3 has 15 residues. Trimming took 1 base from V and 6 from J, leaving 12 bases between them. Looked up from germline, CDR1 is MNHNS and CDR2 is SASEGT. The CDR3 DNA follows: TGTGCCAGCAGTGAAGGGGGAGGGAAGGATGAAAAACTGTTTTTT. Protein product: CASSEGGGKDEKLFF.